This TCR beta chain comes out of a study of blood T cell repertoires in COVID-19. Study-level background: Donors in the United States, Italy and Spain gave samples during acute or convalescent COVID-19. In each case, the material was cDNA or gDNA derived from T cells, B-cell-depleted T cells, or PBMCs.

Under the authors' procedure: Using reference gene primer amplification, nucleated cell counts were estimated. Repertoires were generated with immunoSEQ multiplex PCR, while TCRdb's copy carries only in-frame clones and drops some. V, J and clone size were drawn from that table, and D and trimming were deduced from the DNA. This sample carries 200,000 to 250,000 clones, roughly four fifths of them seen once, and the ten largest clones take 1.5% to 2%. The J segment lost 2 bases and the V segment lost 7 bases, leaving 4 bases of the junction unmatched. The CDR3 is 14 residues long. Germline V CDR1 and CDR2: SGHRS, YFSETQ.

The chain couples TRBV5-1 to TRBJ2-3; 10 bases fit TRBD2. Sequenced material: peripheral blood. This receptor was identified in a man aged 25 to 45 who had recovered from COVID-19. The CDR3 coding sequence is TGCGCCAGCGCCGGGACTAGCGTCACAGATACGCAGTATTTT. Protein: CASAGTSVTDTQYF.